This T cell receptor (beta chain) was profiled in a study of T cells in localized non-small cell lung cancer. The data were produced by immunoSEQ multiplex PCR, yet TCRdb's version contains in-frame clones alone and is incomplete. The sample carries tens of thousands of clones, more than 85% recorded once. V shed 5 bases and J shed 5 bases, with 12 bases lying between them. CDR1 is SGHVS, CDR2 FNYEAQ, per germline. CDR3 length equals 13 residues. The TCR was taken from a man aged 35-75 years with stage II lung adenocarcinoma. Source: PBMCs, taken before any cancer treatment. V and J are TRBV7-6 and TRBJ1-1; D is undetermined. The CDR3 spells CASSPRVGTEAFF. CDR3 in DNA: TGTGCCAGCAGCCCTAGGGTGGGGACTGAAGCTTTCTTT.